The next 32 T cell receptor beta chains were all read from a single sample in a study of regulatory T cells in long-lasting Graves disease. Time point defined: persistent/refractory GD, antithyroid drugs over 5 years with positive TRAb. Construction of the TCR library relied on RNA isolated from PBMCs. Libraries of TCR beta came from iRepertoire HTBI primers plus Arm-PCR of CDR3 regions. TCRdb recomputed calls from the multiplex PCR reads with MiXCR, one row per CDR3 protein. The sample shows some 340,000 distinct CDR3 sequences, approximately 25% of them seen only once. This sample comprised peripheral blood mononuclear cells (PBMCs), obtained when the disease was refractory, from a patient treated with antithyroid drugs. The receptors were sampled from a woman aged 40 to 50 with Graves disease.

The chain has TRBV12-3 or TRBV12-4 and TRBJ2-1; 7 bases map to TRBD2. The CDR3 sequence is 15 residues long. J lost 6 bases, V lost 3 bases, and 8 bases had no gene match. CDR3 nucleotides: TGTGCCAGCAGTTTTGAGGCGGGAGCTCCCAATGAGCAGTTCTTC. This encodes CASSFEAGAPNEQFF.

The V gene is TRBV12-3 or TRBV12-4, the J gene TRBJ1-1; no firm D call. The CDR3 extends over 12 amino acids. V was trimmed by 6 bases and J by 7 bases, leaving 12 bases between them. The chain's CDR3 is CASSSRRNEAFF. The DNA of the CDR3 is TGTGCCAGCAGCTCTAGGAGGAATGAAGCTTTCTTT.

The chain employs TRBV19 and TRBJ1-5, with 8 positions matching TRBD1. Per germline, CDR1 LNHDA and CDR2 SQIVND (reference sequence). The CDR3 runs 13 residues. The ends lost 4 bases at V and 5 bases at J; junction bases unmatched: 1. CDR3 in DNA: TGTGCCAGTAGTAACAGGGGGGATCAGCCCCAGCATTTT. Amino acid sequence: CASSNRGDQPQHF.

A remark on this clonotype: Since a much larger clone is just one base distant, this may be a read error. The chain recombines TRBV6-5 with TRBJ2-6, with unresolved D. Germline lookup yields CDR1 MNHEY and CDR2 SVGAGI. CDR3 length equals 19 residues. The CDR3 nucleotides are TGTGGCAGCAGTTACACTCCTGTGAGCGCCTCCTCTGGGGCCAACGTCCTGACTTTC. Translation: CGSSYTPVSASSGANVLTF.

There are many counts of this clonotype. The rearrangement uses TRBV2 and TRBJ2-7; D not certain. Germline V gene lookup returns CDR1 SNHLY and CDR2 FYNNEI. Trimming took 6 bases from V and 6 from J, leaving 9 bases between them. The CDR3 totals 11 residues. The CDR3 loop reads CASRAPAEQYF. DNA for the CDR3: TGTGCCAGCAGAGCCCCAGCCGAGCAGTACTTC.

This clonotype appeared many times. The chain is built from TRBV6-5 and TRBJ2-5; 7 bases agree with TRBD2. Germline lookup yields CDR1 MNHEY and CDR2 SVGAGI. V was clipped by 1 base and J by 5 bases; unmatched bases: 13. The CDR3 is 17 amino acids. Written as DNA, the CDR3 is TGTGCCAGCAGTTACTTAGCGGGCAGGGCCTATGGGGAGACCCAGTACTTC. Translating gives CASSYLAGRAYGETQYF.

This clonotype was detected a few times. The rearrangement links TRBV28 to TRBJ2-1; D ambiguous. V dropped 3 bases and J dropped 7 bases, with 4 bases sitting between them. The CDR3 has 11 amino acids. Germline CDR1 and CDR2: MDHEN and SYDVKM. CDR3 nucleotides: TGTGCCAGCAGTTTTCTAAATGAGCAGTTCTTC. This codes for CASSFLNEQFF.

This clonotype was seen at least ten times. This chain joins TRBV28 and TRBJ2-7, with a tentative D call TRBD2 (6 bases). The CDR3 is 14 amino acids. CDR1 and CDR2 from the germline V gene are MDHEN and SYDVKM. V was cut by 7 bases and J by 0 bases, with 13 bases left in between. This chain's CDR3 is CASIGGISSYEQYF. CDR3 sequence (DNA): TGTGCCAGCATTGGCGGGATAAGCTCCTACGAGCAGTACTTC.

This clonotype appeared a single time. This rearrangement joins TRBV19 to TRBJ1-5; D ambiguous. This CDR3 spans 14 amino acids. CDR1 LNHDA and CDR2 SQIVND come from the germline V gene (reference sequence). V lost 3 bases and J lost 7, with 13 bases in between. For the CDR3, the DNA is TGTGCCAGTAGTATCGGAGGGTTTCGGCAGCCCCAGCATTTT. Amino acids: CASSIGGFRQPQHF.

The chain carries TRBV14 and TRBJ2-7; D might be TRBD1 or TRBD2, each matching 6 bases. The CDR3 loop spans 13 amino acids. Trimming pared 4 bases from V and 5 bases from J, leaving 12 bases between. CDR1 is SGHDN, CDR2 FVKESK, per germline. DNA for the CDR3: TGTGCCAGCAGCCCCACGGGGGCAAACGAGCAGTACTTC. Translated: CASSPTGANEQYF.

A word on this clonotype: The junction shows a germline mismatch at one end, possibly a read error. The chain employs TRBV6-1 and TRBJ1-5; D is unresolved. This CDR3 has 13 residues. CDR1 MNHNS and CDR2 SASEGT come from the germline V gene. The CDR3 sequence is CASREGKYQPQHF. The DNA for the CDR3 is TGTGCCAGCAGGGAAGGGAAATATCAGCCCCAGCATTTT.

In its sample, this clonotype was seen a few times. The rearrangement uses TRBV18 and TRBJ1-1; perhaps TRBD1 as D (6 bases). CDR3 length equals 13 residues. Germline V lookup: CDR1 KGHSH, CDR2 LQKENI. Trimming removed 3 bases at V and 3 bases at J, with 8 bases between. The CDR3 DNA reads as TGTGCCAGCTCACCGGACAGCTACACTGAAGCTTTCTTT. Translated: CASSPDSYTEAFF.

At least ten counts were recorded for this clonotype. The chain combines TRBV28 with TRBJ2-1; TRBD1 matches at 9 bases. Germline CDR1 MDHEN, CDR2 SYDVKM. This CDR3 spans 14 amino acids. The trim removed 8 bases at V and 7 bases at J, leaving 9 bases unmatched. CDR3 sequence reads: CASAVQGAWNEQFF. The DNA for the CDR3 is TGTGCCAGCGCCGTACAGGGGGCTTGGAATGAGCAGTTCTTC.

This clonotype was counted many times. The J gene is TRBJ1-2, the V gene TRBV6-1; 8 nucleotides agree with TRBD1. CDR1 MNHNS and CDR2 SASEGT come from the germline V gene. J gave up 3 bases and V 3 bases, and 6 bases lay outside the gene matches. This CDR3 spans 15 amino acids. Here the CDR3 reads CASSEWTGKHYGYTF. CDR3 nucleotide sequence: TGTGCCAGCAGTGAGTGGACAGGGAAGCACTATGGCTACACCTTC.

This clonotype was detected only a few times. The CDR3 here is CSVLLQLGLETQYF. Written as DNA, the CDR3 is TGCAGTGTTCTACTCCAGCTCGGTCTCGAGACCCAGTACTTC. The J gene is TRBJ2-5, the V gene TRBV20-1; no reliable D call. The germline V gene encodes CDR1 DFQATT and CDR2 SNEGSKA (reference sequence). The CDR3 runs to 14 residues. Trimming pared 7 bases from V and 5 bases from J, leaving 20 bases between.

The chain links TRBV18 to TRBJ2-5; D gene ambiguous. The V end was cut by 2 bases, the J end by 7 bases, with 14 bases between. Germline V CDR1 and CDR2: KGHSH, LQKENI. The CDR3 consists of 14 residues. CDR3 sequence: CASSPNPSSGTQYF. The CDR3 DNA reads as TGTGCCAGCTCACCAAACCCCAGTTCGGGGACCCAGTACTTC.

This clonotype was detected a few times. The chain uses TRBV5-6 and TRBJ1-5; weak D call: TRBD1 (5 bases). Germline CDR1 is SGHDT and CDR2 is YYEEEE. The CDR3 runs 14 residues. The V end was cut by 5 bases, the J end by 3 bases, with 12 bases between. Here the CDR3 reads CASSRAGTNQPQHF. CDR3 bases: TGTGCCAGCAGTCGGGCGGGGACCAATCAGCCCCAGCATTTT.

This chain links TRBV15 with TRBJ2-6, with D perhaps TRBD1 (6 bases). Trimming shortened V by 8 bases and J by 1 base, and 12 bases separated the two germline ends. Germline loops: CDR1 LNHNV, CDR2 YYDKDF (reference sequence). The CDR3 sequence is 15 residues long. The CDR3 is CATGEQGSGANVLTF. The CDR3 DNA reads TGTGCCACCGGGGAACAGGGATCTGGGGCCAACGTCCTGACTTTC.

This clonotype was seen ten or more times. The rearrangement joins TRBV10-3 to TRBJ2-7; 12 bases align to TRBD2. Germline trimming cut 2 bases from V and 4 bases from J; bases unmatched to any gene: 6. Germline V gene data show CDR1 as ENHRY and CDR2 as SYGVKD. CDR3 length: 16 amino acids. The DNA of the CDR3 is TGTGCCATCAGTGAGCCCTGGACTAGCGGGATTTACGAGCAGTACTTC. Translation gives CAISEPWTSGIYEQYF.

V gene TRBV2 combines with J gene TRBJ2-3; no firm D call. CDR3 size: 15 residues. Trimming pared 6 bases from V and 0 bases from J, leaving 13 bases between. Germline loops: CDR1 SNHLY, CDR2 FYNNEI. Here the CDR3 DNA reads TGTGCCAGCAGGGGCAATGCCCTAAGCACAGATACGCAGTATTTT. It specifies CASRGNALSTDTQYF.

The table lists this clonotype with many counts. The rearrangement uses TRBV28 and TRBJ2-7; the match to TRBD1 covers 7 bases. This CDR3 spans 15 amino acids. Germline CDR1 MDHEN, CDR2 SYDVKM. V dropped 6 bases and J dropped 2; count of bases not matched to a gene: 10. CDR3 DNA: TGTGCCAGCAGCCCAATCCGACAGGGAGCCTACGAGCAGTACTTC. This encodes CASSPIRQGAYEQYF.

Points on this clonotype: This may be a read error, as it is one base from a much larger clone. V and J are TRBV5-8 and TRBJ2-5, with D perhaps matching TRBD2 (6 bases). Germline values: CDR1 SGHTS, CDR2 YDEGEE. The CDR3 is 16 residues long. CDR3 loop: CASSFRAGRGSETQHF. The CDR3, as DNA: TGTGCCAGCAGCTTTCGGGCGGGACGTGGATCAGAGACCCAGCACTTC.

At least ten counts were recorded for this clonotype. The V call is TRBV11-2, the J call TRBJ1-2; tentative D call: TRBD1 (6 bases). This CDR3 contains 14 residues. Germline values: CDR1 SGHAT, CDR2 FQNNGV. V was shortened by 7 bases and J by 14 bases, with 26 bases between the two germline ends. DNA for the CDR3: TGTGCCAGCACCCGACGAACAGGGTTAGTCGAGTCGACCTTC. Translated: CASTRRTGLVESTF.

This clonotype was counted many times. This chain uses TRBV28 with TRBJ2-4; 7 bases align to TRBD1. The CDR3 is 16 residues long. V lost 6 bases, J lost 0 bases, and 8 bases stayed unmatched. Looked up from germline, CDR1 is MDHEN and CDR2 is SYDVKM. The CDR3 loop is CASRSRDSLAKNIQYF. The CDR3 DNA reads TGTGCCAGCAGGTCCCGGGACAGCCTAGCCAAAAACATTCAGTACTTC.

A word on this clonotype: A much larger clone sits a single nucleotide away, making a read error possible. The CDR3 coding sequence is TGTGCCAGCAGCATAACTTCCGGACTAGCGGGAGCCGGGGAGCCGTTTTTT. This sequence encodes CASSITSGLAGAGEPFF. The chain uses TRBV7-2 and TRBJ2-2; 13 nucleotides match TRBD2. Germline-derived CDR1 and CDR2 are SGHTA and FQGNSA. The CDR3 covers 17 residues.

This clonotype was detected a few times. The CDR3 loop reads CASSMMGQGTHEQYF. Written as DNA, the CDR3 is TGTGCCAGTAGTATGATGGGGCAGGGGACCCACGAGCAGTACTTC. The chain employs TRBV19 and TRBJ2-7; tentatively, D is TRBD1 (6 bases). CDR1 LNHDA and CDR2 SQIVND come from the germline V gene (reference sequence). V was pared by 3 bases and J by 5 bases, with 17 bases between. The CDR3 extends over 15 amino acids.

The rearrangement uses TRBV2 and TRBJ2-7; no clear D gene. V lost 0 bases, J lost 1 base, and 7 bases lay in between. Germline CDR1 is SNHLY and CDR2 is FYNNEI. The CDR3 is 14 residues long. The CDR3 DNA follows: TGTGCCAGCAGTGAAGCCGGCGGTTCCTACGAGCAGTACTTC. Protein sequence: CASSEAGGSYEQYF.

In this sample, this clonotype turned up a few times. The CDR3, as DNA: TGTGCCAGCAGTGGGGGCAGGGGATGGGAGACCCAGTACTTC. It yields the protein CASSGGRGWETQYF. The rearrangement links TRBV6-1 to TRBJ2-5; possibly TRBD1 for D (6 bases). Trimming cost V 4 bases and J 5 bases, with 14 bases left between them. The CDR3 runs 14 residues. Germline lookup yields CDR1 MNHNS and CDR2 SASEGT.

This clonotype was found many times. V gene TRBV2 combines with J gene TRBJ2-7, with 7 nucleotides matching TRBD1. This CDR3 spans 16 amino acids. J gave up 6 bases and V 0 bases, and 11 bases lay outside the gene matches. Germline loops: CDR1 SNHLY, CDR2 FYNNEI. CDR3 bases: TGTGCCAGCAGTGAAGCGCTAAGACCCAGGGGGTCCGAGCAGTACTTC. Translating it yields CASSEALRPRGSEQYF.

This clonotype was counted ten times or more. This rearrangement joins TRBV28 to TRBJ1-5; D gene ambiguous. CDR3 length: 13 amino acids. V was pared by 4 bases and J by 9 bases, with 13 bases between. The germline CDR1 and CDR2 sequences are MDHEN and SYDVKM. The chain's CDR3 is CASSSPGISPQHF. Here the CDR3 DNA reads TGTGCCAGCAGTTCCCCCGGGATTTCGCCCCAGCATTTT.

This clonotype showed up just a few times. This chain uses TRBV12-3 or TRBV12-4 with TRBJ2-1, with 11 bases aligning to TRBD2. The CDR3 spans 15 residues. Trimming at V came to 3 bases and at J to 8 bases, leaving 6 bases not matched to a gene. CDR3 amino acids: CASSFLAGGLDEQFF. The CDR3 coding sequence is TGTGCCAGCAGTTTTCTAGCGGGAGGACTTGATGAGCAGTTCTTC.

To note about this clonotype: A read error is possible here, since a much larger clone lies one base away. CDR3 nucleotide sequence: TGTACCAGCAGTCGAGGGTCAACTAATGAAAAACTGTTTTTT. Translated: CTSSRGSTNEKLFF. V usage is TRBV6-2 or TRBV6-3 and J usage is TRBJ1-4; D gene uncertain. CDR1 is MNHEY, CDR2 SVGEGT, per germline. The CDR3 is 14 amino acids.